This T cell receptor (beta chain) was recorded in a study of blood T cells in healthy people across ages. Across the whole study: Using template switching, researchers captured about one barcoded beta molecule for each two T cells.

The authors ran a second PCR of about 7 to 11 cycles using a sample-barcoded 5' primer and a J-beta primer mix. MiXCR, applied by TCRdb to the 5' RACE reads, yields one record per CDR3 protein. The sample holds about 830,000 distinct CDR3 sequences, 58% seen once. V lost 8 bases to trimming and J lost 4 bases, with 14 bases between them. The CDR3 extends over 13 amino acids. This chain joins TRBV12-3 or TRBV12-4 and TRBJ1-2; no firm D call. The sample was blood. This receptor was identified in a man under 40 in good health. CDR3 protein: CASGYQTVYGYTF. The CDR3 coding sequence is TGTGCCAGCGGCTACCAAACAGTCTATGGCTACACCTTC.